This T cell receptor (beta chain) was identified in a study of cytomegalovirus exposure and HLA in healthy donors. The CDR3 is 13 amino acids. Germline V lookup: CDR1 SGHKS, CDR2 YYEKEE (reference sequence). Trimming pared 4 bases from V and 9 bases from J, leaving 11 bases between. Amplification used 60 Vbeta primers and 13 Jbeta primers. Sequencing used immunoSEQ multiplex PCR; TCRdb keeps in-frame clones, though not all of them. The profile covers 170,000 or so clones, with around 86% appearing a single time and about 1.6% taken by the ten largest. The sequencing sample was made of PBMCs. The genes are TRBV5-5 and TRBJ1-6; TRBD1 is a possible D gene (5 bases). The receptor was derived from a man aged 50-59 years in good health and CMV-seronegative. The CDR3 bases are TGTGCCAGCAGCCCAGACAGAGCTTCACCCCTCCACTTT. Translating it yields CASSPDRASPLHF. The variable domain in full, with the rest retrieved from reference TRBV5-5 and TRBJ1-6, is DAGVTQSPTHLIKTRGQQVTLRCSPISGHKSVSWYQQVLGQGPQFIFQYYEKEERGRGNFPDRFSARQFPNYSSELNVNALLLGDSALYLCASSPDRASPLHFGNGTRLTVT.